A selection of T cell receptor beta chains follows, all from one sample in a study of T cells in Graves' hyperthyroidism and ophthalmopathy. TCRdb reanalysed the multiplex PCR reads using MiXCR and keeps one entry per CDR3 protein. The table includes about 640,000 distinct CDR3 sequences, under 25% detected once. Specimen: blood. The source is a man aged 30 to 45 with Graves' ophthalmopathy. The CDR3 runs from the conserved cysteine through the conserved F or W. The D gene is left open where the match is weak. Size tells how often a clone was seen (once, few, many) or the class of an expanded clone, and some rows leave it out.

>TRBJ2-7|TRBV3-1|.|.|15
TGTGCCAGCAGCCAAGATCGAGGGCCCCTTTACGAGCAGTACTTC
CASSQDRGPLYEQYF
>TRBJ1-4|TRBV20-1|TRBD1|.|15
TGCAGTGCTAGAGAGGGGACAGGGTCGAATGAAAAACTGTTTTTT
CSAREGTGSNEKLFF
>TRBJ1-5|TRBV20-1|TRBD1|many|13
TGCAGTGCTGGACAGGGGGTCAATCAGCCCCAGCATTTT
CSAGQGVNQPQHF
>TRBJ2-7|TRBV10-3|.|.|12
TGTGCCATCAGTGAGTCTGTGGACGAGCAGTACTTC
CAISESVDEQYF
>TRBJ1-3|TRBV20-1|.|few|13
TGCAGTGCTCCTGACAACTCTGGAAACACCATATATTTT
CSAPDNSGNTIYF
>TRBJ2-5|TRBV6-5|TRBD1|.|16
TGTGCCAGCAGTTACTCGGTTGGCAGGGGGCGGGAGACCCAGTACTTC
CASSYSVGRGRETQYF
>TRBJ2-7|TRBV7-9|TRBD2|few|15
TGTGCCAGCAGCACAACAGCGGGAGGAGACAACGAGCAGTACTTC
CASSTTAGGDNEQYF
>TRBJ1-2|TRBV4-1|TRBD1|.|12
TGCGCCAGCAGCCGACAGGGGGGAGGCTACACCTTC
CASSRQGGGYTF
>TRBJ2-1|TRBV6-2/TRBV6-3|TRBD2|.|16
TGTGCCAGCAGTCCACAGGCTAGCGGGAGCATCCCTGAGCAGTTCTTC
CASSPQASGSIPEQFF
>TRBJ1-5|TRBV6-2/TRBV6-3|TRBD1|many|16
TGTGCCAGCAGTACCACCGGGACAGGGAGCAATCAGCCCCAGCATTTT
CASSTTGTGSNQPQHF
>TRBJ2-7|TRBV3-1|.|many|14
TGTGCCAGCAGCCAAGGTTGGCAGCTTTACGAGCAGTACTTC
CASSQGWQLYEQYF
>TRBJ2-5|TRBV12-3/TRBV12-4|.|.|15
TGTGCCAGCAGTTTATCGTGGGGCTCCCAAGAGACCCAGTACTTC
CASSLSWGSQETQYF
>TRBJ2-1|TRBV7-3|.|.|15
TGTGCCAGCAGCTTAAGGAGCAGTACCTTCGATGAGCAGTTCTTC
CASSLRSSTFDEQFF
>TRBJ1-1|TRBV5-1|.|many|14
TGCGCCAGCAGCATACAGGGAGAAAATACTGAAGCTTTCTTT
CASSIQGENTEAFF
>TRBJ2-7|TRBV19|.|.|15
TGTGCCAGTAGTATCGGTGGCAGCTTCGACTACGAGCAGTACTTC
CASSIGGSFDYEQYF
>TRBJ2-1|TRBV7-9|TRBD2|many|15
TGTGCCAGCAGCCCCGGACTAGCGGGATCCAATGAGCAGTTCTTC
CASSPGLAGSNEQFF
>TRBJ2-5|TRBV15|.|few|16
TGTGCCACCAGCCCGTTACTCGGGGTCGGACAAGAGACCCAGTACTTC
CATSPLLGVGQETQYF
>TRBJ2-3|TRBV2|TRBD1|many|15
TGTGCCAGCAGTAGGACAGGGCGTGAGACAGATACGCAGTATTTT
CASSRTGRETDTQYF
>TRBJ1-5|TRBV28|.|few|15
TGTGCCAGCAGTTTATTAAGGGAGACGCCCCAGTCCCAGCATTTT
CASSLLRETPQSQHF
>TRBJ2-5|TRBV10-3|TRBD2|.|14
TGTGCCATTCGACGGGAGGGACTTCAAGAGACCCAGTACTTC
CAIRREGLQETQYF
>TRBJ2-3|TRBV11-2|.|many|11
TGTGCCAGCAGCTTGAAAGATACGCAGTATTTT
CASSLKDTQYF
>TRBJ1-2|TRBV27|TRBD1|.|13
TGTGCCAGGTCCCAGGGGGGCTACTATGGCTACACCTTC
CARSQGGYYGYTF